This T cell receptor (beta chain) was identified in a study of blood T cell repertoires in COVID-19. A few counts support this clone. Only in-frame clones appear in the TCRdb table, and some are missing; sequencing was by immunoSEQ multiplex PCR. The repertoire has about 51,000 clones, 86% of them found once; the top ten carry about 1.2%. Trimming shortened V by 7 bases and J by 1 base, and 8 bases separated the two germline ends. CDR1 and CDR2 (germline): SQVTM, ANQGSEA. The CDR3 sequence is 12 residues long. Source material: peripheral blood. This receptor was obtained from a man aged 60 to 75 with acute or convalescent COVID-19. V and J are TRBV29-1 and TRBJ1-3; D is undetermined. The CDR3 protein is CSAHVSGNTIYF. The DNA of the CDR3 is TGCAGCGCCCATGTGTCTGGAAACACCATATATTTT.